These 21 T cell receptor beta chains were all obtained from the same sample, sequenced in a study of T cells in Graves' hyperthyroidism and ophthalmopathy. Amplified TCR beta CDR3 regions derived from RNA transcripts. The TCR CDR3 was amplified in a first-round RT-PCR using the HTBI primer set. TCRdb fed the multiplex PCR reads into MiXCR, producing one record per CDR3 protein. The repertoire holds approximately 560,000 distinct CDR3 sequences, with approximately 14% as singletons. Sample: blood. These receptors came from a woman in her 30s with Graves' hyperthyroidism.

Turning to this clonotype: This may come from a read error, since a much larger clone is one base off. The rearrangement uses TRBV4-2 and TRBJ1-1, with D hard to call. CDR3 size: 15 residues. Trimming took 4 bases from V and 2 from J, leaving 14 bases between them. Germline values: CDR1 LGHNA, CDR2 YNFKEQ. The CDR3 reads CASSREPMVNTEAFF. CDR3 nucleotide sequence: TGTGCCAGCAGCCGTGAACCGATGGTAAACACTGAAGCTTTCTTT.

A remark on this clonotype: This may arise from a read error, as a much more abundant clone is one base away. The genes are TRBV30 and TRBJ1-2, with D possibly being TRBD1 (6 bases). The germline gives CDR1 GTSNPN, CDR2 SVGIG (reference sequence). This CDR3 is built from 13 residues. Trimming stripped 0 bases from V and 4 bases from J, with 9 bases between. The CDR3 is CAWSVQGIYGYTF. The CDR3 bases are TGTGCCTGGAGTGTACAGGGAATCTATGGCTACACCTTC.

In its sample, this clonotype was seen many times. The chain uses TRBV28 and TRBJ2-3, with 8 bases matching TRBD1. V was clipped by 6 bases and J by 4 bases; unmatched bases: 12. The CDR3 runs to 16 residues. Germline CDR1 reads MDHEN; CDR2 reads SYDVKM. The CDR3 DNA follows: TGTGCCAGCAGAACCAGCGGACAGGGAATAGCAGATACGCAGTATTTT. Translation gives CASRTSGQGIADTQYF.

At least ten counts were recorded for this clonotype. CDR3 bases: TGTGCCAGCAGTTTATATGGGGGCTACGAGCAGTACTTC. Residues: CASSLYGGYEQYF. V is TRBV27 and J is TRBJ2-7; tentatively, D is TRBD1 or TRBD2 (5 bases each). Germline V gives CDR1 MNHEY, CDR2 SMNVEV (reference sequence). The V end was cut by 1 base, the J end by 3 bases, with 7 bases between. This CDR3 spans 13 amino acids.

This clonotype was observed a handful of times. The chain uses TRBV7-3 and TRBJ2-5, with D uncertain. This CDR3 has 13 amino acids. Deletions cut 1 base from V and 5 bases from J, with 8 bases between. Germline V gene data show CDR1 as SGHTA and CDR2 as FQGTGA. DNA of the CDR3: TGTGCCAGCAGCTTAATGGCTGAGGAGACCCAGTACTTC. This translates into CASSLMAEETQYF.

This clonotype was found many times. The rearrangement joins TRBV30 to TRBJ1-1, with D possibly being TRBD1 (5 bases). CDR1 is GTSNPN, CDR2 SVGIG, per germline (reference sequence). Trimming took off 4 bases at V and 0 bases at J, with 9 bases between the two ends. The CDR3 has 13 residues. The CDR3 sequence: CAWKTAMNTEAFF. DNA for the CDR3: TGTGCCTGGAAGACAGCCATGAACACTGAAGCTTTCTTT.

The chain links TRBV12-3 or TRBV12-4 to TRBJ2-7; D is ambiguous. The germline V and J ends were trimmed by 3 bases and 2 bases, with 8 bases remaining between them. CDR3 size: 13 residues. The DNA of the CDR3 is TGTGCCAGCAGTTTTGATAACACCTACGAGCAGTACTTC. Translated: CASSFDNTYEQYF.

As regards this clonotype: A much larger clone differs from this one at a single base, so this may be a read error. CDR3 sequence: CASRIIPGRDINERFF. The CDR3 DNA reads TGTGCCAGCAGAATAATACCGGGACGCGATATCAATGAGCGGTTCTTC. This sequence joins TRBV6-1 and TRBJ2-1, with D perhaps being TRBD1 or TRBD2 (5 bases each). The CDR3 totals 16 residues. Germline CDR1 is MNHNS and CDR2 is SASEGT.

This clonotype was seen a few times. The rearrangement links TRBV11-2 to TRBJ2-1; no firm D call. CDR1 SGHAT and CDR2 FQNNGV come from the germline V gene. The CDR3 totals 13 residues. V was pared by 0 bases and J by 7 bases, with 7 bases between. DNA for the CDR3: TGTGCCAGCAGCTTAGATCGACCAAATGAGCAGTTCTTC. Residues: CASSLDRPNEQFF. The complete variable domain, with remaining parts taken from reference TRBV11-2 and TRBJ2-1, reads EAGVAQSPRYKIIEKRQSVAFWCNPISGHATLYWYQQILGQGPKLLIQFQNNGVVDDSQLPKDRFSAERLKGVDSTLKIQPAKLEDSAVYLCASSLDRPNEQFFGPGTRLTVL.

This sequence joins TRBV7-4 and TRBJ2-1, with unresolved D. CDR1 is SGHVT, CDR2 SQSDAQ, per germline. The CDR3 is 15 amino acids. Trimming removed 0 bases at V and 5 bases at J, with 11 bases between. Here the CDR3 DNA reads TGTGCCAGCAGCTTAGCGGCCCTGGAAAACAATGAGCAGTTCTTC. Translating it yields CASSLAALENNEQFF. Based on the CDR3 plus reference TRBV7-4 and TRBJ2-1, the full variable domain is GAGVSQSPRYKVAKRGRDVALRCDSISGHVTLYWYRQTLGQGSEVLTYSQSDAQRDKSGRPSGRFSAERPERSVSTLKIQRTEQGDSAVYLCASSLAALENNEQFFGPGTRLTVL.

In this sample, this clonotype turned up many times. The chain uses TRBV7-3 and TRBJ2-7; 8 positions match TRBD2. CDR1 and CDR2 from the germline V gene are SGHTA and FQGTGA. The CDR3 runs to 13 residues. Trimming removed 4 bases from V and 7 bases from J; junction bases left unmatched: 6. The DNA for the CDR3 is TGTGCCAGCAGCTCAAGCGGGAGAGGGGAGCAGTACTTC. Translation gives CASSSSGRGEQYF.

This clonotype showed up just a few times. Compared with germline, one end of the junction differs, possibly owing to a read error. The chain has TRBV6-1 and TRBJ1-1, with D possibly being TRBD1 (6 bases). Germline values: CDR1 MNHNS, CDR2 SASEGT. This CDR3 comprises 14 residues. CDR3 in DNA: TGTGCCAGCAGTGAAATAGGGGGAAACACTGAAGCTTCCTTT. Translating gives CASSEIGGNTEASF.

This clonotype came up many times. One end of the junction fails to match germline, which may point to a read error. This rearrangement joins TRBV29-1 to TRBJ1-1; 9 bases are shared with TRBD1. This CDR3 spans 13 amino acids. Germline V CDR1 and CDR2: SQVTM, ANQGSEA. CDR3 nucleotide sequence: TGCAGCGTAAAGACAGGGGGTGACACTGAAGCTCTCTTT. It codes for CSVKTGGDTEALF.

The CDR3 nucleotides are TGCAGTGCGTGGGACAGCAAGAACACTGAAGCTTTCTTT. Translation: CSAWDSKNTEAFF. The rearrangement uses TRBV20-1 and TRBJ1-1, with TRBD1 matching 7 bases. The J segment lost 1 base and the V segment lost 6 bases, leaving 5 bases of the junction unmatched. The CDR3 totals 13 residues. CDR1 and CDR2 (germline): DFQATT, SNEGSKA (reference sequence).

At least ten counts were recorded for this clonotype. The genes are TRBV12-3 or TRBV12-4 and TRBJ1-1; the D gene is possibly TRBD1 (6 bases). CDR3 length: 16 amino acids. The germline V and J ends were trimmed by 3 bases and 8 bases, with 22 bases remaining between them. The CDR3 reads CASSFRYGDLGTEAFF. CDR3 nucleotide sequence: TGTGCCAGCAGTTTTAGATATGGGGATTTAGGGACAGAAGCTTTCTTT.

Many counts were recorded for this clonotype. This sequence joins TRBV11-1 and TRBJ2-3; D gene uncertain. The CDR3 consists of 14 residues. Per the germline V gene, CDR1 is SGHAT and CDR2 is FQDESV (reference sequence). V lost 4 bases, J lost 4 bases, and 12 bases lay in between. The CDR3 region is CASSYEVGADTQYF. The CDR3 region has the DNA TGTGCCAGCAGCTACGAGGTTGGGGCAGATACGCAGTATTTT.

In regard to this clonotype: Given a much more abundant clone one base away, this may be a read error. The chain uses TRBV27 and TRBJ2-7; D is uncertain. The J call is in doubt because the DNA end fits TRBJ2-1 better. Germline CDR1 is MNHEY and CDR2 is SMNVEV (reference sequence). This CDR3 region has 14 residues. CDR3 DNA: TGTGCCAGCGGCTCCGGGCCGCTCTCCTACGAGCAGTTCTTC. Protein sequence: CASGSGPLSYEQFF.

This clonotype appeared many times. The CDR3 sequence is CASSRTGRGNVGGQPQHF. The CDR3 DNA is TGTGCCAGCAGCCGAACCGGACGGGGCAATGTTGGGGGTCAGCCCCAGCATTTT. The chain has TRBV3-1 and TRBJ1-5, with D maybe TRBD1 (5 bases). There are 18 residues in the CDR3. Germline V gives CDR1 LGHDT, CDR2 YNNKEL (reference sequence). V lost 4 bases and J 6 bases, leaving 25 bases between the germline ends.

This clonotype was counted only a few times. The chain has TRBV19 and TRBJ2-1; D is possibly TRBD1 (6 bases). The V end was cut by 1 base, the J end by 8 bases, with 15 bases between. This CDR3 has 15 residues. Germline CDR1 and CDR2: LNHDA and SQIVND (reference sequence). This CDR3 is CASSIVVQGRDEQFF. CDR3 coding DNA: TGTGCCAGTAGTATAGTAGTACAGGGTAGGGATGAGCAGTTCTTC.

This clonotype occurred once. A much larger clonotype is one base distant, so this may be a read error. The chain couples TRBV20-1 to TRBJ2-7; 11 nucleotides align to TRBD2. Germline V lookup: CDR1 DFQATT, CDR2 SNEGSKA (reference sequence). Trimming at V came to 5 bases and at J to 1 base, leaving 10 bases not matched to a gene. This CDR3 spans 16 amino acids. CDR3 loop: CSAWLLAGAGSYEQYF. The CDR3 DNA reads as TGCAGTGCTTGGTTACTAGCGGGAGCAGGGTCCTACGAGCAGTACTTC.

This clonotype was recorded many times. The rearrangement uses TRBV3-1 and TRBJ2-7; D not certain. CDR3 length: 15 amino acids. Germline values: CDR1 LGHDT, CDR2 YNNKEL (reference sequence). V dropped 0 bases and J dropped 0 bases, with 9 bases sitting between them. Written as DNA, the CDR3 is TGTGCCAGCAGCCAAGAGGATGTCCCCTCCTACGAGCAGTACTTC. This translates into CASSQEDVPSYEQYF.